What follows are 28 T cell receptor beta chains derived from one specimen sequenced in a study of T cell responses to AZD1222 COVID-19 vaccine. This table comes from immunoSEQ multiplex PCR, and its TCRdb copy is limited to in-frame clones, with some not included. This table holds around 140,000 clones, roughly 92% found once. The sample here was peripheral blood, taken on day 0 of AZD1222 vaccination. Receptor source: an adult in good health.

V usage is TRBV6-5 and J usage is TRBJ1-2; TRBD1 might be the D (6 bases). Germline CDR1 reads MNHEY; CDR2 reads SVGAGI. The CDR3 contains 13 residues. V was pared by 4 bases and J by 4 bases, with 10 bases between. The CDR3 here is CASSFKTGYGYTF. The CDR3 nucleotides read TGTGCCAGCAGTTTTAAGACAGGCTATGGCTACACCTTC.

The rearrangement uses TRBV5-5 and TRBJ1-6; no reliable D call. This CDR3 is 13 amino acids long. Germline CDR1 reads SGHKS; CDR2 reads YYEKEE (reference sequence). V lost 9 bases and J 7 bases, leaving 14 bases between the germline ends. DNA of the CDR3: TGTGCCACCAAGTCCACCCAGAATTCACCCCTCCACTTT. It is translated as CATKSTQNSPLHF.

V is TRBV4-1 and J is TRBJ2-2, with 9 bases identical to TRBD2. Trimming cost V 4 bases and J 5 bases; bases outside gene matches: 8. There are 16 residues in the CDR3. Germline V gene sequence: CDR1 MGHRA, CDR2 YSYEKL. The DNA for the CDR3 is TGCGCCAGCAGCCCGGGCGGGGGGGCGTGGACCGGGGAGCTGTTTTTT. It encodes CASSPGGGAWTGELFF.

The chain recombines TRBV5-4 with TRBJ1-1; D uncertain. Trimming removed 2 bases from V and 1 base from J, with 9 bases in between. Germline-derived CDR1 and CDR2 are SGHNT and YYREEE (reference sequence). The CDR3 has 14 residues. CDR3 DNA: TGTGCCAGCAGCTTTGACGGTGCGAACACTGAAGCTTTCTTT. It encodes CASSFDGANTEAFF. The whole variable domain, remainder taken from reference TRBV5-4 and TRBJ1-1, is ETGVTQSPTHLIKTRGQQVTLRCSSQSGHNTVSWYQQALGQGPQFIFQYYREEENGRGNFPPRFSGLQFPNYSSELNVNALELDDSALYLCASSFDGANTEAFFGQGTRLTVV.

V and J are TRBV2 and TRBJ2-5; TRBD2 matches 11 bases. This CDR3 contains 14 residues. V lost 5 bases to trimming and J lost 3 bases; unmatched junction nucleotides: 2. The germline V gene has CDR1 SNHLY and CDR2 FYNNEI. The CDR3 nucleotides are TGTGCCAGCAGTCAGACTAGCGGGGAAGAGACCCAGTACTTC. This encodes CASSQTSGEETQYF.

J is TRBJ2-3 and V is TRBV25-1; 11 bases are a match to TRBD1. Germline assignment: CDR1 MGHDK and CDR2 SYGVNS. J was trimmed by 6 bases and V by 3 bases; bases with no gene match: 8. This CDR3 comprises 16 residues. As DNA, the CDR3 is TGTGCCAGCAGTGATTATCAGGACAGGGGGCGCGATACGCAGTATTTT. This codes for CASSDYQDRGRDTQYF.

The V call is TRBV5-4, the J call TRBJ1-1; TRBD1 matches 8 bases. The CDR3 totals 15 residues. CDR1 is SGHNT and CDR2 is YYREEE in the germline V gene (reference sequence). The V gene end was trimmed by 0 bases and the J gene end by 5 bases; junction bases not matched to a gene: 6. The CDR3 sequence: CASSLVPRGRTEAFF. CDR3 bases: TGTGCCAGCAGCTTGGTACCCAGGGGGCGAACTGAAGCTTTCTTT.

The chain recombines TRBV6-5 with TRBJ1-2; 7 bases match TRBD1. V shed 1 base and J 7 bases; nucleotides not matched to a gene: 3. Germline CDR1 MNHEY, CDR2 SVGAGI. CDR3 size: 13 residues. The CDR3 region has the DNA TGTGCCAGCAGTTACTTCCAGGGGGGTGGCTACACCTTC. Translation gives CASSYFQGGGYTF.

This chain connects TRBV5-6 to TRBJ2-1, with TRBD1 matching over 8 bases. Germline CDR1 is SGHDT and CDR2 is YYEEEE. The junction had 2 bases not matched to a gene; V was cut back by 1 base and J by 2 bases. This CDR3 comprises 15 residues. The CDR3 DNA reads TGTGCCAGCAGCTTGATACAGGGGGCCTACAATGAGCAGTTCTTC. This sequence encodes CASSLIQGAYNEQFF.

The rearrangement links TRBV19 to TRBJ1-1; D gene uncertain. V was clipped by 7 bases and J by 2 bases, with 11 bases between them. This CDR3 is 13 amino acids long. The germline CDR1 and CDR2 sequences are LNHDA and SQIVND (reference sequence). The CDR3 loop is CASKKTGNTEAFF. CDR3 nucleotide sequence: TGTGCCAGTAAAAAAACCGGAAACACTGAAGCTTTCTTT.

The chain couples TRBV11-2 to TRBJ2-5; TRBD1 matches 7 bases. V dropped 4 bases and J dropped 5; count of bases not matched to a gene: 13. The CDR3 totals 16 residues. Germline CDR1 and CDR2: SGHAT and FQNNGV. The CDR3 region is CASSSLISTGPETQYF. In DNA form, the CDR3 reads TGTGCCAGCAGCTCCCTCATCTCGACAGGGCCGGAGACCCAGTACTTC.

The J gene is TRBJ2-4, the V gene TRBV19, with a tentative D call TRBD1 (6 bases). The CDR3 contains 16 residues. The ends were cut back, 4 bases at V and 11 bases at J, with 24 bases in the middle. CDR1 is LNHDA and CDR2 is SQIVND in the germline V gene (reference sequence). Here the CDR3 reads CASSTSDSPRLFVQYF. The CDR3 DNA reads as TGTGCCAGTAGTACCTCGGACAGCCCGAGACTATTCGTTCAGTACTTC.

This clone was seen more than once but under ten times. The chain has TRBV5-1 and TRBJ1-4; 8 nucleotides agree with TRBD1. In germline, CDR1 is SGHRS, CDR2 YFSETQ. V lost 0 bases to trimming and J lost 4 bases; unmatched junction nucleotides: 5. The CDR3 is made up of 16 amino acids. The CDR3 DNA reads as TGCGCCAGCAGCTTGGCGGGGGGACAGGTTAATGAAAAACTGTTTTTT. The encoded protein is CASSLAGGQVNEKLFF.

V and J are TRBV11-2 and TRBJ1-2; D remains ambiguous. Germline lookup yields CDR1 SGHAT and CDR2 FQNNGV. The CDR3 contains 15 residues. V was clipped by 3 bases and J by 3 bases, with 14 bases between them. This chain's CDR3 is CASSLVDGRDYGYTF. As DNA, the CDR3 is TGTGCCAGCAGCTTGGTAGACGGGAGGGACTATGGCTACACCTTC. The variable domain in full, completed from reference TRBV11-2 and TRBJ1-2, reads EAGVAQSPRYKIIEKRQSVAFWCNPISGHATLYWYQQILGQGPKLLIQFQNNGVVDDSQLPKDRFSAERLKGVDSTLKIQPAKLEDSAVYLCASSLVDGRDYGYTFGSGTRLTVV.

The genes are TRBV7-2 and TRBJ1-2; 7 bases fit TRBD1. CDR1 and CDR2 from the germline V gene are SGHTA and FQGNSA. This CDR3 has 14 amino acids. V shed 5 bases and J 4 bases; nucleotides not matched to a gene: 7. In DNA, the CDR3 is TGTGCCAGCAGCCCGACAGGGTCCTCCTATGGCTACACCTTC. Its protein product is CASSPTGSSYGYTF.

V gene TRBV28 combines with J gene TRBJ2-7; tentative D call: TRBD2 (6 bases). V was pared by 6 bases and J by 2 bases, with 14 bases between. CDR1 and CDR2 from the germline V gene are MDHEN and SYDVKM. This CDR3 region has 14 residues. CDR3 protein: CASSSGTQTYEQYF. DNA for the CDR3: TGTGCCAGCAGCTCAGGGACTCAGACCTACGAGCAGTACTTC.

The chain joins TRBV24-1 to TRBJ2-5, with D perhaps TRBD1 or TRBD2 (5 bases each). V dropped 1 base and J dropped 7 bases, with 15 bases sitting between them. The CDR3 totals 15 residues. Germline V gene sequence: CDR1 KGHDR, CDR2 SFDVKD. CDR3 DNA sequence: TGTGCCACCAGTGATTTACGGGACGGAATCGGGACCCAGTACTTC. Encoded protein: CATSDLRDGIGTQYF.

This clone came up once. The chain combines TRBV6-6 with TRBJ1-5, with 10 bases that match TRBD1. The junction had 6 bases not matched to a gene; V was cut back by 5 bases and J by 2 bases. This CDR3 is built from 16 residues. Germline V gene lookup returns CDR1 MNHNY and CDR2 SVGAGI (reference sequence). DNA of the CDR3: TGTGCCAGCAGTACTCCGGGGACAGGGGGCAATCAGCCCCAGCATTTT. Translation gives CASSTPGTGGNQPQHF.

This chain uses TRBV5-4 with TRBJ1-4; D is perhaps TRBD1 (6 bases). The V end lost 1 base, the J end lost 7 bases, and 11 bases lay between the germline ends. The CDR3 runs 14 residues. Germline CDR1 and CDR2: SGHNT and YYREEE (reference sequence). In nucleotides, the CDR3 is TGTGCCAGCAGCTTGTCTGGGGGCGGTGAAAAACTGTTTTTT. Its protein product is CASSLSGGGEKLFF.

This chain joins TRBV7-2 and TRBJ1-5, with D possibly matching TRBD1 (5 bases). Trimming pared 5 bases from V and 0 bases from J, leaving 11 bases between. The CDR3 has 15 amino acids. Per the germline V gene, CDR1 is SGHTA and CDR2 is FQGNSA. The DNA for the CDR3 is TGTGCCAGCAGCCGGGGGGTGTCTAGCAATCAGCCCCAGCATTTT. This sequence encodes CASSRGVSSNQPQHF.

This chain joins TRBV2 and TRBJ2-7; possible D gene TRBD1, 6 bases. V was pared by 5 bases and J by 3 bases, with 11 bases between. The germline V gene encodes CDR1 SNHLY and CDR2 FYNNEI. This CDR3 is built from 13 residues. DNA for the CDR3: TGTGCCAGCAGTATCCAGGGGTACTACGAGCAGTACTTC. It encodes CASSIQGYYEQYF.

The chain is built from TRBV27 and TRBJ1-6; D uncertain. The V gene lost 4 bases and the J gene lost 4 bases, with 14 bases spanning the gap. The CDR3 covers 16 residues. Germline assignment: CDR1 MNHEY and CDR2 SMNVEV (reference sequence). In DNA form, the CDR3 reads TGTGCCAGCAGTTCCCGAGAGGTGGCATATAATTCACCCCTCCACTTT. Its protein product is CASSSREVAYNSPLHF.

This chain connects TRBV5-1 to TRBJ1-5; 7 bases align to TRBD1. Unmatched junction bases numbered 7, after V lost 3 bases and J lost 4 bases. Germline CDR1 SGHRS, CDR2 YFSETQ. This CDR3 contains 15 residues. CDR3 DNA: TGCGCCAGCAGCTACGGGGACAGAGAGAATCAGCCCCAGCATTTT. This translates into CASSYGDRENQPQHF.

This chain joins TRBV2 and TRBJ2-3; 13 bases line up with TRBD2. Germline trimming cut 4 bases from V and 2 bases from J; bases unmatched to any gene: 3. The CDR3 is 16 residues long. Germline V CDR1 and CDR2: SNHLY, FYNNEI. The chain's CDR3 is CASSGTSGGDTDTQYF. CDR3 DNA sequence: TGTGCCAGCAGTGGGACTAGCGGGGGAGACACAGATACGCAGTATTTT.

This clone has only a few counts. The chain joins TRBV28 to TRBJ2-2, with TRBD1 identical over 7 bases. Germline CDR1 MDHEN, CDR2 SYDVKM. V dropped 6 bases and J dropped 3; count of bases not matched to a gene: 10. The CDR3 spans 16 residues. The DNA for the CDR3 is TGTGCCAGCAGACCACTAGGGACAGACCACACCGGGGAGCTGTTTTTT. Protein: CASRPLGTDHTGELFF.

The chain joins TRBV27 to TRBJ2-2; D is possibly TRBD1 (5 bases). Germline CDR1 and CDR2: MNHEY and SMNVEV (reference sequence). Trimming left V 4 bases short and J 0 bases short, with 12 bases between. The CDR3 sequence is 16 residues long. The CDR3 spells CASSSLREANTGELFF. Here the CDR3 DNA reads TGTGCCAGCAGTTCACTCAGGGAAGCGAACACCGGGGAGCTGTTTTTT.

V gene TRBV28 combines with J gene TRBJ2-7, with D possibly matching TRBD1 (6 bases). CDR3 length: 12 amino acids. Germline CDR1 and CDR2: MDHEN and SYDVKM. V lost 6 bases and J lost 7, with 13 bases in between. CDR3 sequence (DNA): TGTGCCAGCAGATCCGGTGGACAGGAGCAGTACTTC. Translated, it gives CASRSGGQEQYF. Complete variable domain (other parts from reference TRBV28 and TRBJ2-7): DVKVTQSSRYLVKRTGEKVFLECVQDMDHENMFWYRQDPGLGLRLIYFSYDVKMKEKGDIPEGYSVSREKKERFSLILESASTNQTSMYLCASRSGGQEQYFGPGTRLTVT.

V is TRBV24-1 and J is TRBJ2-1; 13 bases match TRBD2. Germline lookup yields CDR1 KGHDR and CDR2 SFDVKD. The CDR3 spans 17 residues. The V and J ends lost 4 bases and 2 bases, in that order; junction bases with no gene match: 4. CDR3 amino acids: CATSDWTSGSPYNEQFF. CDR3 nucleotide sequence: TGTGCCACCAGTGACTGGACTAGCGGGAGTCCCTACAATGAGCAGTTCTTC.